This TCR beta chain was captured by sequencing in a study of blood T cell repertoires in COVID-19. On the study more broadly: Some COVID-19 samples were acute and others convalescent; all came from the United States, Italy and Spain. In each case, the material was cDNA or gDNA derived from T cells, B-cell-depleted T cells, or PBMCs.

CDR3 length: 14 amino acids. CDR1 and CDR2 from the germline V gene are GTSNPN and SVGIG (reference sequence). Deletions cut 2 bases from V and 5 bases from J, with 15 bases between. The table came from immunoSEQ multiplex PCR; TCRdb's copy has only in-frame clones and leaves some out. The sample shows around 94,000 clones, 85% of them seen only once. The chain couples TRBV30 to TRBJ1-2; D is ambiguous. Input material: peripheral blood. The sequence was collected from a man aged 45-60 years with acute or convalescent COVID-19. The CDR3 bases are TGTGCCTGGAGTCGGGTCCCTACACTATATGGCTACACCTTC. This codes for CAWSRVPTLYGYTF.